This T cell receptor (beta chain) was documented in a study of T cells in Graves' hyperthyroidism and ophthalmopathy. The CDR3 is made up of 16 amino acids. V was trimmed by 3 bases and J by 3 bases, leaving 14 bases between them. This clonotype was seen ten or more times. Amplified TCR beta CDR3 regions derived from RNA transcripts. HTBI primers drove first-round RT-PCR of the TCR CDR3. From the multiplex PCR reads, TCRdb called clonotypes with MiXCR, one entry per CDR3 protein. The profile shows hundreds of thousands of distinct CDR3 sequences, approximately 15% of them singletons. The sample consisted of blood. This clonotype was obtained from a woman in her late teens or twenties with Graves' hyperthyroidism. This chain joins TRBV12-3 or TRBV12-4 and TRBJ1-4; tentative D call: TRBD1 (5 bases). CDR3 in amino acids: CASSFSFGGSNEKLFF. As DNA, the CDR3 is TGTGCCAGCAGTTTTTCGTTCGGGGGGTCTAATGAAAAACTGTTTTTT.